A single sample gave rise to the 29 T cell receptor beta chains below, sequenced in a study of cytomegalovirus exposure and HLA in healthy donors. Vbeta (60) and Jbeta (13) primers were used in the PCR. The method was immunoSEQ multiplex PCR; TCRdb's version includes in-frame clones alone and lacks a portion of them. The sample has roughly 150,000 clones; around 86% are singletons. The sequenced sample was PBMCs. Source of these receptors: a male donor in good health and CMV-seronegative.

The chain links TRBV6-1 to TRBJ2-2, with D possibly TRBD2 on 5 matching bases. CDR1 and CDR2 (germline): MNHNS, SASEGT. CDR3 length: 14 residues. V was trimmed by 5 bases and J by 0 bases, leaving 7 bases between them. The CDR3 region has the DNA TGTGCCAGCAGTCGGGGTACGAACACCGGGGAGCTGTTTTTT. Protein sequence: CASSRGTNTGELFF.

V usage is TRBV7-9 and J usage is TRBJ1-1, with 12 bases that match TRBD1. The CDR3 is 15 residues long. The V and J ends lost 2 bases and 5 bases, in that order; junction bases with no gene match: 3. The V gene's germline CDR1 is SEHNR and CDR2 FQNEAQ (reference sequence). The CDR3 nucleotides are TGTGCCAGCAGCTTACCGGGACAGGGGGCAACTGAAGCTTTCTTT. Translating gives CASSLPGQGATEAFF.

This chain connects TRBV18 to TRBJ1-2, with TRBD1 matching over 8 bases. CDR3 length equals 15 residues. Germline V CDR1 and CDR2: KGHSH, LQKENI. After removal of 3 bases from V and 2 bases from J, the junction contained 5 bases not matched to a gene. The CDR3 bases are TGTGCCAGCTCACCTCCGGGACAGGACAACTATGGCTACACCTTC. Amino acids: CASSPPGQDNYGYTF.

DNA for the CDR3: TGTGCCAGTAGTCCCCACAGGGCAGATCAGCCCCAGCATTTT. Encoded protein: CASSPHRADQPQHF. The chain has TRBV19 and TRBJ1-5; D perhaps matches TRBD1 (6 bases). The CDR3 spans 14 residues. Trimming removed 5 bases at V and 5 bases at J, with 13 bases between. Per germline, CDR1 LNHDA and CDR2 SQIVND (reference sequence).

This chain uses TRBV7-8 with TRBJ1-1; D unclear. The CDR3 covers 14 residues. Trimming took off 1 base at V and 1 base at J, with 7 bases between the two ends. CDR1 and CDR2 (germline): SGHVS, FQNEAQ. The CDR3 protein is CASSLGVGNTEAFF. Here the CDR3 DNA reads TGTGCCAGCAGCTTAGGCGTTGGGAACACTGAAGCTTTCTTT.

DNA for the CDR3: TGTGCCAGCAGCCGGGACAGGGGTTATGGTAGCAATCAGCCCCAGCATTTT. Its protein is CASSRDRGYGSNQPQHF. The chain is built from TRBV19 and TRBJ1-5; TRBD1 aligns across 10 bases. J lost 0 bases, V lost 9 bases, and 11 bases had no gene match. The CDR3 contains 17 residues. Germline lookup yields CDR1 LNHDA and CDR2 SQIVND (reference sequence).

The gene calls are TRBV9 and TRBJ1-1, with D possibly matching TRBD1 (6 bases). V was cut by 4 bases and J by 0 bases, with 19 bases left in between. Germline V CDR1 and CDR2: SGDLS, YYNGEE. This CDR3 region has 17 residues. CDR3 loop: CASSKQGGGWMNTEAFF. CDR3 bases: TGTGCCAGCAGCAAACAAGGGGGGGGATGGATGAACACTGAAGCTTTCTTT.

The J gene is TRBJ2-1, the V gene TRBV6-1; 9 nucleotides agree with TRBD2. Germline trimming cut 0 bases from V and 7 bases from J; bases unmatched to any gene: 13. CDR1 and CDR2 from the germline V gene are MNHNS and SASEGT. The CDR3 totals 18 residues. CDR3 amino acids: CASSEALGISGGWNEQFF. The CDR3 coding sequence is TGTGCCAGCAGTGAAGCGCTTGGGATTAGCGGGGGATGGAATGAGCAGTTCTTC.

Only a few counts were recorded for this clone. This chain links TRBV19 with TRBJ1-1, with D perhaps TRBD1 (6 bases). Germline CDR1 is LNHDA and CDR2 is SQIVND (reference sequence). Trimming removed 0 bases from V and 6 bases from J, with 8 bases in between. The CDR3 runs to 13 residues. CDR3 residues: CASSIDRTAEAFF. Here the CDR3 DNA reads TGTGCCAGTAGTATAGATCGGACAGCTGAAGCTTTCTTT. Full variable domain (outside the CDR3, taken from reference TRBV19 and TRBJ1-1): DGGITQSPKYLFRKEGQNVTLSCEQNLNHDAMYWYRQDPGQGLRLIYYSQIVNDFQKGDIAEGYSVSREKKESFPLTVTSAQKNPTAFYLCASSIDRTAEAFFGQGTRLTVV.

This chain links TRBV5-6 with TRBJ1-2; D is uncertain. The CDR3 extends over 13 amino acids. CDR1 and CDR2 (germline): SGHDT, YYEEEE. V dropped 9 bases and J dropped 8 bases, with 20 bases sitting between them. The CDR3 DNA follows: TGTGCCACCCGCTCATGGAGGTTTCGAGGCTACACCTTC. Amino acids: CATRSWRFRGYTF.

The count of this clone is one. V is TRBV29-1 and J is TRBJ1-2; no firm D call. CDR1 SQVTM and CDR2 ANQGSEA come from the germline V gene. V lost 2 bases to trimming and J lost 6 bases, with 7 bases between them. The CDR3 is 11 residues long. The CDR3 DNA reads as TGCAGCGTTGAAACCCGCGATGGCTACACCTTC. The encoded protein is CSVETRDGYTF.

This clone came up a few times. V is TRBV6-1 and J is TRBJ1-2; 8 bases fit TRBD1. V trimming: 5 bases; J trimming: 0 bases; junction bases outside the gene matches: 5. The CDR3 totals 15 residues. Looked up from germline, CDR1 is MNHNS and CDR2 is SASEGT. CDR3 DNA sequence: TGTGCCAGCAGTCTGACAGGGGCAGCTAACTATGGCTACACCTTC. It translates to CASSLTGAANYGYTF.

V usage is TRBV6-5 and J usage is TRBJ1-3; the match to TRBD1 covers 8 bases. The CDR3 is 14 amino acids. With 11 bases clipped from V and 4 bases from J, the junction kept 10 bases outside the gene matches. The V gene's germline CDR1 is MNHEY and CDR2 SVGAGI. CDR3 region: CAVIGQGSGNTIYF. The CDR3 DNA is TGTGCCGTAATTGGACAGGGATCCGGAAACACCATATATTTT.

The chain uses TRBV9 and TRBJ2-3; D may be TRBD2 (6 bases). V lost 4 bases and J lost 0, with 18 bases in between. CDR1 is SGDLS, CDR2 YYNGEE, per germline. CDR3 length equals 17 residues. This CDR3 reads CASSPRGLASSTDTQYF. DNA of the CDR3: TGTGCCAGCAGCCCCCGGGGGTTAGCGTCAAGCACAGATACGCAGTATTTT. Based on the CDR3 plus reference TRBV9 and TRBJ2-3, the full variable domain is DSGVTQTPKHLITATGQRVTLRCSPRSGDLSVYWYQQSLDQGLQFLIQYYNGEERAKGNILERFSAQQFPDLHSELNLSSLELGDSALYFCASSPRGLASSTDTQYFGPGTRLTVL.

The V call is TRBV4-3, the J call TRBJ1-5, with TRBD1 matching 7 bases. The CDR3 loop spans 15 amino acids. Losses at the gene ends were 2 bases for V and 6 bases for J; bases not matched to a gene: 7. Germline assignment: CDR1 LGHNA and CDR2 YSLEER. CDR3 coding DNA: TGCGCCAGCAGCCAATCCGTAGGGGGCATTCAGCCCCAGCATTTT. Its translation is CASSQSVGGIQPQHF.

DNA for the CDR3: TGCGCCAGCAGCTTGGTTGTCCAGAAATACAATGAGCAGTTCTTC. Translating gives CASSLVVQKYNEQFF. The V and J genes are TRBV5-1 and TRBJ2-1; no reliable D call. Germline CDR1 and CDR2: SGHRS and YFSETQ. The length of the CDR3 is 15 residues. The V end was cut by 0 bases, the J end by 4 bases, with 11 bases between.

This sequence joins TRBV5-1 and TRBJ2-5; 12 bases align to TRBD2. The J call may be wrong; the DNA end is better matched by TRBJ2-7. Per germline, CDR1 SGHRS and CDR2 YFSETQ. CDR3 length: 16 amino acids. CDR3 in amino acids: CASSSGLAGSFYEQYF. The CDR3 DNA reads as TGCGCCAGCAGCTCTGGACTAGCGGGGAGCTTCTACGAGCAGTACTTC.

This clone came up a few times. The chain links TRBV4-3 to TRBJ1-4, with a weak D call TRBD1 (5 bases). The ends were cut back, 0 bases at V and 12 bases at J, with 14 bases in the middle. The CDR3 length is 14 residues. Germline lookup yields CDR1 LGHNA and CDR2 YSLEER. CDR3 sequence reads: CASSQEAGHQQLFF. The CDR3 DNA reads TGCGCCAGCAGCCAAGAAGCCGGACATCAACAACTGTTTTTT.

The chain links TRBV15 to TRBJ2-5, with D tentatively TRBD1 (6 bases). Trimming took off 0 bases at V and 11 bases at J, with 19 bases between the two ends. Per germline, CDR1 LNHNV and CDR2 YYDKDF (reference sequence). The CDR3 has 15 amino acids. The CDR3 loop is CATSRDQVQGSGQYF. The DNA of the CDR3 is TGTGCCACCAGCAGAGATCAAGTACAGGGATCAGGGCAGTACTTC.

The J gene is TRBJ2-3, the V gene TRBV6-1; D remains ambiguous. This CDR3 is built from 15 residues. The V and J ends lost 2 bases and 6 bases respectively, with 15 bases between them. The germline CDR1 and CDR2 sequences are MNHNS and SASEGT. The CDR3 protein is CASSELSLGRDTQYF. The CDR3 DNA sequence: TGTGCCAGCAGTGAATTATCCTTAGGCAGGGATACGCAGTATTTT.

CDR3 loop: CASSPDRNYGYTF. As DNA, the CDR3 is TGCGCCAGCAGCCCAGACAGAAACTATGGCTACACCTTC. This chain joins TRBV5-1 and TRBJ1-2; tentative D call: TRBD1 (5 bases). There are 13 residues in the CDR3. The germline CDR1 and CDR2 sequences are SGHRS and YFSETQ. V was clipped by 4 bases and J by 2 bases, with 9 bases between them.

The rearrangement joins TRBV28 to TRBJ1-3; 7 bases fit TRBD1. The CDR3 runs 16 residues. The V and J ends lost 3 bases and 1 base, in that order; junction bases with no gene match: 6. CDR1 is MDHEN and CDR2 is SYDVKM in the germline V gene. The CDR3 DNA reads TGTGCCAGCAGTTTGCGCGACAGGGCTTCTGGAAACACCATATATTTT. Amino acids: CASSLRDRASGNTIYF.

V is TRBV19 and J is TRBJ2-3; tentative D call: TRBD1 (6 bases). Germline values: CDR1 LNHDA, CDR2 SQIVND (reference sequence). With 8 bases removed from V and 6 bases from J, the gap between germline ends came to 21 bases. The CDR3 loop spans 15 amino acids. This CDR3 is CASQTNRDSSDTQYF. DNA of the CDR3: TGTGCCAGTCAGACTAACAGGGATTCCTCGGATACGCAGTATTTT.

The chain uses TRBV18 and TRBJ1-4; D may be TRBD1 (5 bases). Per germline, CDR1 KGHSH and CDR2 LQKENI. The CDR3 spans 16 residues. The V end lost 2 bases, the J end lost 0 bases, and 10 bases lay between the germline ends. DNA for the CDR3: TGTGCCAGCTCACCAAACGTAGGGGCAACTAATGAAAAACTGTTTTTT. Its protein product is CASSPNVGATNEKLFF.

A single count supports this clone. The V call is TRBV14, the J call TRBJ2-3; D perhaps matches TRBD1 (6 bases). The CDR3 is 14 amino acids. The germline CDR1 and CDR2 sequences are SGHDN and FVKESK. V was cut by 4 bases and J by 4 bases, with 12 bases left in between. In DNA, the CDR3 is TGTGCCAGCAGCCCAGTGGGGGCGGCAGATACGCAGTATTTT. It translates to CASSPVGAADTQYF.

The V and J genes are TRBV14 and TRBJ2-7, with 7 bases that match TRBD2. The CDR3 contains 13 residues. The V gene end was trimmed by 3 bases and the J gene end by 4 bases; junction bases not matched to a gene: 3. CDR1 is SGHDN, CDR2 FVKESK, per germline. CDR3 protein: CASSQGGIYEQYF. The CDR3 DNA sequence: TGTGCCAGCAGCCAGGGAGGGATTTACGAGCAGTACTTC.

This clone was detected a few times. V gene TRBV6-5 combines with J gene TRBJ1-2; D perhaps matches TRBD1 (6 bases). Germline-derived CDR1 and CDR2 are MNHEY and SVGAGI. CDR3 length equals 13 residues. V was shortened by 7 bases and J by 4 bases, with 13 bases between the two germline ends. Here the CDR3 DNA reads TGTGCCAGCACGGGGACACGGCTCTATGGCTACACCTTC. Its protein is CASTGTRLYGYTF.

The V and J genes are TRBV5-4 and TRBJ1-5; a weak D match, TRBD1 (6 bases). Germline CDR1 SGHNT, CDR2 YYREEE (reference sequence). V shed 0 bases and J shed 4 bases, with 11 bases lying between them. CDR3 length equals 15 residues. The CDR3 spells CASSLGGQTNQPQHF. The CDR3 DNA reads as TGTGCCAGCAGCTTGGGCGGACAGACTAATCAGCCCCAGCATTTT.

This rearrangement joins TRBV5-6 to TRBJ2-5; D is perhaps TRBD1 or TRBD2 (6 bases each). There are 15 residues in the CDR3. The germline gives CDR1 SGHDT, CDR2 YYEEEE. Trimming removed 4 bases from V and 4 bases from J, with 17 bases in between. In DNA, the CDR3 is TGTGCCAGCAGCCTGGAGGGACAACCGAGAGAGACCCAGTACTTC. Encoded protein: CASSLEGQPRETQYF.